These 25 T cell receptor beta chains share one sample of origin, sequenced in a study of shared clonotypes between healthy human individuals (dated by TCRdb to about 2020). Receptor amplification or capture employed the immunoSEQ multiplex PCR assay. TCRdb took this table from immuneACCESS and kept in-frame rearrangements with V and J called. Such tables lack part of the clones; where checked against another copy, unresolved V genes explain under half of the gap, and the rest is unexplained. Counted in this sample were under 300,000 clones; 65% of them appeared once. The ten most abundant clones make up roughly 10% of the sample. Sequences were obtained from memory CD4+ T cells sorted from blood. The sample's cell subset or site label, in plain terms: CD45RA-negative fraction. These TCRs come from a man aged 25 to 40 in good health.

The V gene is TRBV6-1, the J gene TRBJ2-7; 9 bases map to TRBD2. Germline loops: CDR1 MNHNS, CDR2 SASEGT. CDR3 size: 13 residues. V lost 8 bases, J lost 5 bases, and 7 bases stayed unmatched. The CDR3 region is CASGASGMNEQYF. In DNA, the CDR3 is TGTGCCAGCGGGGCTAGCGGGATGAACGAGCAGTACTTC.

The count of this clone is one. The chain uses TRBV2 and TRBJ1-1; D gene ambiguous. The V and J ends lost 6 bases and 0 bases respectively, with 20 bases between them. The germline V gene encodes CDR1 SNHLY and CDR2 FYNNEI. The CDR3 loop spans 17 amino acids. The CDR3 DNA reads TGTGCCAGCAGGGACGGGTATGGCCTGGGGATGAACACTGAAGCTTTCTTT. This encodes CASRDGYGLGMNTEAFF.

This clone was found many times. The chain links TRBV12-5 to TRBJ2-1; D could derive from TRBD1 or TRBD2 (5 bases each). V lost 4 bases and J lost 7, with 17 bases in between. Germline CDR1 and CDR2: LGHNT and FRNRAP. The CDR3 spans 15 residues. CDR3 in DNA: TGTGCTAGTGGTTCCGGATTCGGGGCTGGGAATGAGCAGTTCTTC. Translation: CASGSGFGAGNEQFF. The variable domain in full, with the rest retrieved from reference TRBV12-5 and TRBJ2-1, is DARVTQTPRHKVTEMGQEVTMRCQPILGHNTVFWYRQTMMQGLELLAYFRNRAPLDDSGMPKDRFSAEMPDATLATLKIQPSEPRDSAVYFCASGSGFGAGNEQFFGPGTRLTVL.

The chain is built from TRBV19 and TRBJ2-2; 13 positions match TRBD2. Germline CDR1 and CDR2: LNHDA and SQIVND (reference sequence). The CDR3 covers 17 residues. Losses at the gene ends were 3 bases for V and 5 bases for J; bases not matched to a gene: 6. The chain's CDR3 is CASSITQGLAGTGELFF. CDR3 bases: TGTGCCAGTAGTATCACCCAGGGACTAGCGGGAACCGGGGAGCTGTTTTTT. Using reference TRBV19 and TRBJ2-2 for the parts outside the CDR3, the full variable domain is DGGITQSPKYLFRKEGQNVTLSCEQNLNHDAMYWYRQDPGQGLRLIYYSQIVNDFQKGDIAEGYSVSREKKESFPLTVTSAQKNPTAFYLCASSITQGLAGTGELFFGEGSRLTVL.

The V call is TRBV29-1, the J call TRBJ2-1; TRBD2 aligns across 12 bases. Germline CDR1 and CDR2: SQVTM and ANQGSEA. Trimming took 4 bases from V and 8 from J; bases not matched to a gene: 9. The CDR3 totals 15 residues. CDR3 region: CSVGPLAGGLDEQFF. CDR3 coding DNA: TGCAGCGTTGGGCCTCTAGCGGGAGGGTTGGATGAGCAGTTCTTC.

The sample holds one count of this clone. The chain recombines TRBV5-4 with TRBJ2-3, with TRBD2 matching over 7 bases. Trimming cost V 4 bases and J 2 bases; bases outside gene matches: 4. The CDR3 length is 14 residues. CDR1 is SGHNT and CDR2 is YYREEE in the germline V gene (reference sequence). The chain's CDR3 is CASSMRDYTDTQYF. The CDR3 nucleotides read TGTGCCAGCAGCATGAGGGACTACACAGATACGCAGTATTTT.

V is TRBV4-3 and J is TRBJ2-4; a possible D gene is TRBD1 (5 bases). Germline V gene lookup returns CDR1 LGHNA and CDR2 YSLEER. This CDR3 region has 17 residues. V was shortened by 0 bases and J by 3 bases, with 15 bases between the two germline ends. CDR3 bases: TGCGCCAGCAGCCAAGATGTGACAGCCCCGAGCAAAAACATTCAGTACTTC. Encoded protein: CASSQDVTAPSKNIQYF.

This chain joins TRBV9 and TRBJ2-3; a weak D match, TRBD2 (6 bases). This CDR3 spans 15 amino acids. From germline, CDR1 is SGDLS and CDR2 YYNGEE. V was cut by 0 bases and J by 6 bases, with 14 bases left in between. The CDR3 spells CASSVETGEWDTQYF. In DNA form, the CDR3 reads TGTGCCAGCAGCGTAGAGACGGGAGAGTGGGATACGCAGTATTTT. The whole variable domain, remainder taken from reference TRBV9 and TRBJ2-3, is DSGVTQTPKHLITATGQRVTLRCSPRSGDLSVYWYQQSLDQGLQFLIQYYNGEERAKGNILERFSAQQFPDLHSELNLSSLELGDSALYFCASSVETGEWDTQYFGPGTRLTVL.

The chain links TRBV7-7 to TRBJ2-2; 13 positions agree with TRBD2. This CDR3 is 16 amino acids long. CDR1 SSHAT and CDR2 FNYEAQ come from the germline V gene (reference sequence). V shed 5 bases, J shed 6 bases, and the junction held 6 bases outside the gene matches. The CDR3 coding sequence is TGTGCCAGCAGCCTGAGGACTAGCGGGAGTCCCGGGGAGCTGTTTTTT. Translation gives CASSLRTSGSPGELFF.

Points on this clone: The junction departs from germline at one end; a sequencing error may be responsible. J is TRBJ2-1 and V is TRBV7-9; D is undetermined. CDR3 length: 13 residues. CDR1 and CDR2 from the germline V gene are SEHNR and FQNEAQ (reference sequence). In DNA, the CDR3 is TGCGCCAGCAGCCTGGCCCTTGGCGCTGAGCAGTTCTTC. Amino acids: CASSLALGAEQFF.

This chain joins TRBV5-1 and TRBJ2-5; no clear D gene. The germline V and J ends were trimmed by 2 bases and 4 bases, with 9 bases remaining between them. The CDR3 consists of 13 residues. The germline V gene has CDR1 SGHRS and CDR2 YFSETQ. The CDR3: CASSLVNAETQYF. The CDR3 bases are TGCGCCAGCAGCTTAGTAAATGCAGAGACCCAGTACTTC.

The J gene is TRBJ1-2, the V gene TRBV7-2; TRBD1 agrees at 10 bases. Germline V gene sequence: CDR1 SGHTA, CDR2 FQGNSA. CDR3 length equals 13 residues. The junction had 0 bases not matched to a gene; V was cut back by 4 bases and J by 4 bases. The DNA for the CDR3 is TGTGCCAGCAGCTGGGACAGGGGCTATGGCTACACCTTC. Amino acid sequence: CASSWDRGYGYTF. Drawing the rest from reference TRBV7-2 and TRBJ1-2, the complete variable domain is GAGVSQSPSNKVTEKGKDVELRCDPISGHTALYWYRQSLGQGLEFLIYFQGNSAPDKSGLPSDRFSAERTGGSVSTLTIQRTQQEDSAVYLCASSWDRGYGYTFGSGTRLTVV.

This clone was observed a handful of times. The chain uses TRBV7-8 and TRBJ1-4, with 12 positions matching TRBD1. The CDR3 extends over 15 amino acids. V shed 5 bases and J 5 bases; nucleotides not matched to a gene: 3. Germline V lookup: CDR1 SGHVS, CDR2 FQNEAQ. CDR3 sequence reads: CASSEGQGANEKLFF. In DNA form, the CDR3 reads TGTGCCAGCAGCGAGGGACAGGGGGCGAATGAAAAACTGTTTTTT.

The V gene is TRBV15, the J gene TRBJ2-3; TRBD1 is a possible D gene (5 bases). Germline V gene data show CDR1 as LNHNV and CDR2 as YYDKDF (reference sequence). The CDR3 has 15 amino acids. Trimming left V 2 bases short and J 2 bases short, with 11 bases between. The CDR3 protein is CATSRKDSYTDTQYF. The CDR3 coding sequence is TGTGCCACCAGCAGAAAAGACAGTTACACAGATACGCAGTATTTT. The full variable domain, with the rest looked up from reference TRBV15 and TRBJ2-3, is DAMVIQNPRYQVTQFGKPVTLSCSQTLNHNVMYWYQQKSSQAPKLLFHYYDKDFNNEADTPDNFQSRRPNTSFCFLDIRSPGLGDTAMYLCATSRKDSYTDTQYFGPGTRLTVL.

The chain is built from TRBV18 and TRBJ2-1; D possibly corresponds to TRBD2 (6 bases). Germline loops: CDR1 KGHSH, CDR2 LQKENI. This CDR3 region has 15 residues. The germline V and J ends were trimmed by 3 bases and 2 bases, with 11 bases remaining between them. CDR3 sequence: CASSPGVAAYNEQFF. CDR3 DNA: TGTGCCAGCTCACCCGGGGTAGCGGCCTACAATGAGCAGTTCTTC.

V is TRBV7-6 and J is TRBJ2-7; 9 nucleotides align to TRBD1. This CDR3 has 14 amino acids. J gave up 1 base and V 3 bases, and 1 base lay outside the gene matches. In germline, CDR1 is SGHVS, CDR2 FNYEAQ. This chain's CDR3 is CASSLGTGSYEQYF. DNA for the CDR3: TGTGCCAGCAGCTTGGGGACAGGGTCCTACGAGCAGTACTTC.

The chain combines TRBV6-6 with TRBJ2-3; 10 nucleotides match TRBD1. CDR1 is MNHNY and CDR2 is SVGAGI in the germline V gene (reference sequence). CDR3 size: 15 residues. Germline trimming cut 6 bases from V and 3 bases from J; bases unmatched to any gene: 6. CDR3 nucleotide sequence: TGTGCCAGCAGCTCCGGGACAGGGGTAACAGATACGCAGTATTTT. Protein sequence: CASSSGTGVTDTQYF.

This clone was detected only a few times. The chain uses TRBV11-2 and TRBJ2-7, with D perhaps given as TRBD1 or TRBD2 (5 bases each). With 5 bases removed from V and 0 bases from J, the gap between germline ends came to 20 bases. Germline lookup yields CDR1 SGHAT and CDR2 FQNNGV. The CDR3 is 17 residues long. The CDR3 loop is CASSPRAGIGTSYEQYF. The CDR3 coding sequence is TGTGCCAGCAGCCCGCGTGCGGGCATCGGGACCTCCTACGAGCAGTACTTC.

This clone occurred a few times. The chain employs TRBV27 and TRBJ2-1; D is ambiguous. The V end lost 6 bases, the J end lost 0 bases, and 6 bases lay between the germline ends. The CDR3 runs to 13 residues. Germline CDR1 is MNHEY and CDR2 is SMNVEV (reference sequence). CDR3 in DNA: TGTGCCAGCAGACCAGTCTCCTACAATGAGCAGTTCTTC. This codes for CASRPVSYNEQFF.

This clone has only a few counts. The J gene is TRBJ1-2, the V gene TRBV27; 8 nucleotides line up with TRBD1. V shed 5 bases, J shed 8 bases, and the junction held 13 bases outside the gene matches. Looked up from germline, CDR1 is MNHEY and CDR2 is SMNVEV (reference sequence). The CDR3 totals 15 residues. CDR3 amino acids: CASSRNMDRASGYTF. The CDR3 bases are TGTGCCAGCAGTCGCAATATGGACAGGGCAAGCGGCTACACCTTC.

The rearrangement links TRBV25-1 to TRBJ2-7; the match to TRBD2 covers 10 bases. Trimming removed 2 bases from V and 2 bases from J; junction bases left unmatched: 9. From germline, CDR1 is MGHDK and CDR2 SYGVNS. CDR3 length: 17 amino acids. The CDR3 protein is CASSEARSSGGTYEQYF. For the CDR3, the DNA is TGTGCCAGCAGTGAAGCAAGGTCTAGCGGGGGCACCTACGAGCAGTACTTC.

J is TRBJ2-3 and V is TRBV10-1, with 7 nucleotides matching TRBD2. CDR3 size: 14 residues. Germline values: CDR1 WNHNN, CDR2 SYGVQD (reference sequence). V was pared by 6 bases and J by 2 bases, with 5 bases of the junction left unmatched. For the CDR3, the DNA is TGCGCCAGCAGCCTGGGACTAAACACAGATACGCAGTATTTT. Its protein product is CASSLGLNTDTQYF.

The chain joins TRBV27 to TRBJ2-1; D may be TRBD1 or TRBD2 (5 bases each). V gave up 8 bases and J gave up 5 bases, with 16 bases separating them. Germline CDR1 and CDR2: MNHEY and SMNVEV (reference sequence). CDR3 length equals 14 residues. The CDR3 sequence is CASSRDVYNNEQFF. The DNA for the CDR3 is TGTGCCAGCTCCCGGGACGTATACAACAATGAGCAGTTCTTC.

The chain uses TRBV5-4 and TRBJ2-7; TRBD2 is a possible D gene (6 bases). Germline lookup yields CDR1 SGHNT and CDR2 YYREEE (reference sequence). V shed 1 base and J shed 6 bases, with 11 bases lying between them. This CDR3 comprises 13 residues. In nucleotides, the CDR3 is TGTGCCAGCAGCTTGATGGCGGGACGCGAGCAGTACTTC. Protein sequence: CASSLMAGREQYF.

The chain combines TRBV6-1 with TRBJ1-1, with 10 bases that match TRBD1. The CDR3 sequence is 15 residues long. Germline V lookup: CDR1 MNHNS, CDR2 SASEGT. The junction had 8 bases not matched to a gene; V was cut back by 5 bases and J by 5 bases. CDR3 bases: TGTGCCAGCAGTACGCTGGGACAGGGGCGGACTGAAGCTTTCTTT. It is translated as CASSTLGQGRTEAFF.